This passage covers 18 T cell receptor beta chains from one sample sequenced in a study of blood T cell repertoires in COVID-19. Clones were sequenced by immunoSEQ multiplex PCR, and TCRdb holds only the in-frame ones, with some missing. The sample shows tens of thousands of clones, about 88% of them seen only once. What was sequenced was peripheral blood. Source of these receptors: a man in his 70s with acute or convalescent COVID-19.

CDR3 protein: CASSEYRGLNYGYTF. CDR3 bases: TGTGCCAGCAGTGAGTACAGGGGGCTTAACTATGGCTACACCTTC. The chain uses TRBV6-1 and TRBJ1-2; TRBD1 aligns across 9 bases. The J segment lost 1 base and the V segment lost 3 bases, leaving 3 bases of the junction unmatched. The germline gives CDR1 MNHNS, CDR2 SASEGT. The CDR3 sequence is 15 residues long.

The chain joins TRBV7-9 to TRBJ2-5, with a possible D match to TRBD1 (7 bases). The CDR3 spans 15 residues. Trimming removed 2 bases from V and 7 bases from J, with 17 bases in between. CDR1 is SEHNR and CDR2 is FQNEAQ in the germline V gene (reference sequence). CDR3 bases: TGTGCCAGCAGCTTAAACCAGGGGGGAATGGGGACCCAGTACTTC. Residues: CASSLNQGGMGTQYF.

Here the CDR3 reads CSVIQGTHQPQHF. The CDR3 bases are TGCAGCGTTATACAGGGAACCCATCAGCCCCAGCATTTT. The chain has TRBV29-1 and TRBJ1-5; D perhaps matches TRBD1 (6 bases). V lost 5 bases and J lost 5, with 13 bases in between. Germline loops: CDR1 SQVTM, CDR2 ANQGSEA. This CDR3 region has 13 residues.

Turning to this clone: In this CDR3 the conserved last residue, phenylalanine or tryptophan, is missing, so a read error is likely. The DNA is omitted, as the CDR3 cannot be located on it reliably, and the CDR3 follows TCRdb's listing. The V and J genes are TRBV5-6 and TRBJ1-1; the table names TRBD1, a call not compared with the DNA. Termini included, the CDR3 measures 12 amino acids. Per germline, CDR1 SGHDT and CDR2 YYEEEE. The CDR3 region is CASSPGQGIPRI.

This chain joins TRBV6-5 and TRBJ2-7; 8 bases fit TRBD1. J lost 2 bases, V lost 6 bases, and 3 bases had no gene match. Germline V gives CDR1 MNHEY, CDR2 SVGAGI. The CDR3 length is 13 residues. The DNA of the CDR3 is TGTGCCAGCAGCCGGACAGGGCCCTACGAGCAGTACTTC. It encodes CASSRTGPYEQYF.

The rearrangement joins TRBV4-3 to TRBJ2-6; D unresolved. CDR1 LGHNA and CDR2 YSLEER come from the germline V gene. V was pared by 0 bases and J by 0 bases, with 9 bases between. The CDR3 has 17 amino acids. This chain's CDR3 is CASSQDASSSGANVLTF. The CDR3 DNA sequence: TGCGCCAGCAGCCAAGATGCCTCGAGCTCTGGGGCCAACGTCCTGACTTTC.

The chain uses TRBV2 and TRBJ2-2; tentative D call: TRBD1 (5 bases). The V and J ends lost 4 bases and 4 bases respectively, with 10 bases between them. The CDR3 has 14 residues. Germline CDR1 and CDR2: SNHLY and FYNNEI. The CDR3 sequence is CASSVIQGTGELFF. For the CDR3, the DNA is TGTGCCAGCAGTGTGATTCAGGGCACCGGGGAGCTGTTTTTT.

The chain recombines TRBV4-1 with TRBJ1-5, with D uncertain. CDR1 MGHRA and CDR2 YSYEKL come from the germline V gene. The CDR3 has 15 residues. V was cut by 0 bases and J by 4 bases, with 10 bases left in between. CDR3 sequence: CASSQDTGYNQPQHF. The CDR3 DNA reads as TGCGCCAGCAGCCAAGATACGGGGTATAATCAGCCCCAGCATTTT.

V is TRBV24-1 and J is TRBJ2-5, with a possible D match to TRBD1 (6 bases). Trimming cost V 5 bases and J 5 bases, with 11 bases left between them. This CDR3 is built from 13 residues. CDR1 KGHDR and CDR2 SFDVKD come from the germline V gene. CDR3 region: CATSGQGLETQYF. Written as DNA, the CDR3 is TGTGCCACCAGTGGCCAGGGGTTGGAGACCCAGTACTTC.

CDR3 nucleotides: TGTGGAGCAGGGGGCACCTACGAGCAGTACTTC. Amino acids: CGAGGTYEQYF. V gene TRBV19 combines with J gene TRBJ2-7; 8 bases map to TRBD1. Germline values: CDR1 LNHDA, CDR2 SQIVND (reference sequence). The CDR3 covers 11 residues.

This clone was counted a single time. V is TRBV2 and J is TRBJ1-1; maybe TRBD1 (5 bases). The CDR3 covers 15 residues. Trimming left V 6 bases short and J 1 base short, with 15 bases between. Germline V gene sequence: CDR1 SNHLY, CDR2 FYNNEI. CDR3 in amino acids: CASRESRGSNTEAFF. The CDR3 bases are TGTGCCAGCAGGGAGTCACGGGGGTCGAACACTGAAGCTTTCTTT.

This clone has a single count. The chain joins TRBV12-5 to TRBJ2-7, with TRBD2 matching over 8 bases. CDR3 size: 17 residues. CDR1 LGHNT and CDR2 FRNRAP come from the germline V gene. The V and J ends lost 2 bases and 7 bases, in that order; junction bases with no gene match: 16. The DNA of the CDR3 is TGTGCTAGTGGTTTGCCCAACCGGGCGGGGGGACGGTTGGAGCAGTACTTC. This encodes CASGLPNRAGGRLEQYF.

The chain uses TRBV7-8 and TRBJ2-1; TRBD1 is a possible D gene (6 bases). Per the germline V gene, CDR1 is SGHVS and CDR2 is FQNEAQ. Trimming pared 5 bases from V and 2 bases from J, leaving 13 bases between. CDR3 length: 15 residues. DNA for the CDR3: TGTGCCAGCAGCGCCAGGGGAAGCGCCTACAATGAGCAGTTCTTC. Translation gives CASSARGSAYNEQFF.

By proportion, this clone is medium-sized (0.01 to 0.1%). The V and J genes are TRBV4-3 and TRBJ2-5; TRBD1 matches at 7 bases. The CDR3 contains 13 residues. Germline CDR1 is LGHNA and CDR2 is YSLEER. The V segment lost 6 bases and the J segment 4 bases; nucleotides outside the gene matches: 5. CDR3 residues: CASSLDRVETQYF. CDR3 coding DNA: TGCGCCAGCAGTCTAGACAGGGTAGAGACCCAGTACTTC.

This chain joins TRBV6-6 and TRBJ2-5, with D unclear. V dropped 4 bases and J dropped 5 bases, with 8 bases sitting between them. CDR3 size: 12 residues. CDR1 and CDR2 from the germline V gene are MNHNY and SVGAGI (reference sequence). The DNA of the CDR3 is TGTGCCAGCAGTTCCTCGAGGGAGACCCAGTACTTC. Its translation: CASSSSRETQYF.

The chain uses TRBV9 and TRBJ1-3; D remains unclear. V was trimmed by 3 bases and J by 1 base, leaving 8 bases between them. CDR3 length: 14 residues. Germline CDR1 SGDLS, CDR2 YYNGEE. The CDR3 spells CASSDGASGNTIYF. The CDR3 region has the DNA TGTGCCAGCAGCGATGGAGCGTCTGGAAACACCATATATTTT.

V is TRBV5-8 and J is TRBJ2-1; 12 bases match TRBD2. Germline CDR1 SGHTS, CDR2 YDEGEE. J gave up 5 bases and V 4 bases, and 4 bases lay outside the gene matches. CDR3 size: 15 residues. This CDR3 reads CASSPRLAGDNEQFF. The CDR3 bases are TGTGCCAGCAGCCCGCGACTAGCGGGGGACAATGAGCAGTTCTTC.

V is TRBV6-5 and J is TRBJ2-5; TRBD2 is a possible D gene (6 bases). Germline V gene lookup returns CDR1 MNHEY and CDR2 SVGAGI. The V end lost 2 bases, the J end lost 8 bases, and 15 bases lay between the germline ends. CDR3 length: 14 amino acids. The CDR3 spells CASSYAGIGVTQYF. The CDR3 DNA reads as TGTGCCAGCAGTTACGCGGGGATAGGGGTAACCCAGTACTTC.